This T cell receptor (beta chain) appears in the sequencing data of a study of cytomegalovirus exposure and HLA in healthy donors. This clone was seen only a few times. Its matching antigen is unknown. Overall study findings and caveats: In vitro checks showed that a few CMV-associated chains really do target CMV antigens. Some TCR beta chains (about 180 of them) were listed as cytomegalovirus-associated. Published work reported that the classifier diagnosed cytomegalovirus status with high specificity and sensitivity.

Sequenced by immunoSEQ multiplex PCR; TCRdb stores in-frame clones only, minus some. The sample lists about 190,000 clones, roughly 80% occurring once. The specimen sequenced was PBMCs. The sequence came from a man aged 18 to 35 in good health and CMV-seropositive.

CDR3 sequence reads: CASQMGPGELFF. The CDR3 DNA reads TGTGCCAGCCAAATGGGGCCCGGGGAGCTGTTTTTT. This chain uses TRBV19 with TRBJ2-2, with TRBD1 as a possible D gene (5 bases). Germline CDR1 reads LNHDA; CDR2 reads SQIVND (reference sequence). The V end lost 9 bases, the J end lost 6 bases, and 11 bases lay between the germline ends. This CDR3 contains 12 residues. Supplemented by reference TRBV19 and TRBJ2-2, the full variable domain reads DGGITQSPKYLFRKEGQNVTLSCEQNLNHDAMYWYRQDPGQGLRLIYYSQIVNDFQKGDIAEGYSVSREKKESFPLTVTSAQKNPTAFYLCASQMGPGELFFGEGSRLTVL.